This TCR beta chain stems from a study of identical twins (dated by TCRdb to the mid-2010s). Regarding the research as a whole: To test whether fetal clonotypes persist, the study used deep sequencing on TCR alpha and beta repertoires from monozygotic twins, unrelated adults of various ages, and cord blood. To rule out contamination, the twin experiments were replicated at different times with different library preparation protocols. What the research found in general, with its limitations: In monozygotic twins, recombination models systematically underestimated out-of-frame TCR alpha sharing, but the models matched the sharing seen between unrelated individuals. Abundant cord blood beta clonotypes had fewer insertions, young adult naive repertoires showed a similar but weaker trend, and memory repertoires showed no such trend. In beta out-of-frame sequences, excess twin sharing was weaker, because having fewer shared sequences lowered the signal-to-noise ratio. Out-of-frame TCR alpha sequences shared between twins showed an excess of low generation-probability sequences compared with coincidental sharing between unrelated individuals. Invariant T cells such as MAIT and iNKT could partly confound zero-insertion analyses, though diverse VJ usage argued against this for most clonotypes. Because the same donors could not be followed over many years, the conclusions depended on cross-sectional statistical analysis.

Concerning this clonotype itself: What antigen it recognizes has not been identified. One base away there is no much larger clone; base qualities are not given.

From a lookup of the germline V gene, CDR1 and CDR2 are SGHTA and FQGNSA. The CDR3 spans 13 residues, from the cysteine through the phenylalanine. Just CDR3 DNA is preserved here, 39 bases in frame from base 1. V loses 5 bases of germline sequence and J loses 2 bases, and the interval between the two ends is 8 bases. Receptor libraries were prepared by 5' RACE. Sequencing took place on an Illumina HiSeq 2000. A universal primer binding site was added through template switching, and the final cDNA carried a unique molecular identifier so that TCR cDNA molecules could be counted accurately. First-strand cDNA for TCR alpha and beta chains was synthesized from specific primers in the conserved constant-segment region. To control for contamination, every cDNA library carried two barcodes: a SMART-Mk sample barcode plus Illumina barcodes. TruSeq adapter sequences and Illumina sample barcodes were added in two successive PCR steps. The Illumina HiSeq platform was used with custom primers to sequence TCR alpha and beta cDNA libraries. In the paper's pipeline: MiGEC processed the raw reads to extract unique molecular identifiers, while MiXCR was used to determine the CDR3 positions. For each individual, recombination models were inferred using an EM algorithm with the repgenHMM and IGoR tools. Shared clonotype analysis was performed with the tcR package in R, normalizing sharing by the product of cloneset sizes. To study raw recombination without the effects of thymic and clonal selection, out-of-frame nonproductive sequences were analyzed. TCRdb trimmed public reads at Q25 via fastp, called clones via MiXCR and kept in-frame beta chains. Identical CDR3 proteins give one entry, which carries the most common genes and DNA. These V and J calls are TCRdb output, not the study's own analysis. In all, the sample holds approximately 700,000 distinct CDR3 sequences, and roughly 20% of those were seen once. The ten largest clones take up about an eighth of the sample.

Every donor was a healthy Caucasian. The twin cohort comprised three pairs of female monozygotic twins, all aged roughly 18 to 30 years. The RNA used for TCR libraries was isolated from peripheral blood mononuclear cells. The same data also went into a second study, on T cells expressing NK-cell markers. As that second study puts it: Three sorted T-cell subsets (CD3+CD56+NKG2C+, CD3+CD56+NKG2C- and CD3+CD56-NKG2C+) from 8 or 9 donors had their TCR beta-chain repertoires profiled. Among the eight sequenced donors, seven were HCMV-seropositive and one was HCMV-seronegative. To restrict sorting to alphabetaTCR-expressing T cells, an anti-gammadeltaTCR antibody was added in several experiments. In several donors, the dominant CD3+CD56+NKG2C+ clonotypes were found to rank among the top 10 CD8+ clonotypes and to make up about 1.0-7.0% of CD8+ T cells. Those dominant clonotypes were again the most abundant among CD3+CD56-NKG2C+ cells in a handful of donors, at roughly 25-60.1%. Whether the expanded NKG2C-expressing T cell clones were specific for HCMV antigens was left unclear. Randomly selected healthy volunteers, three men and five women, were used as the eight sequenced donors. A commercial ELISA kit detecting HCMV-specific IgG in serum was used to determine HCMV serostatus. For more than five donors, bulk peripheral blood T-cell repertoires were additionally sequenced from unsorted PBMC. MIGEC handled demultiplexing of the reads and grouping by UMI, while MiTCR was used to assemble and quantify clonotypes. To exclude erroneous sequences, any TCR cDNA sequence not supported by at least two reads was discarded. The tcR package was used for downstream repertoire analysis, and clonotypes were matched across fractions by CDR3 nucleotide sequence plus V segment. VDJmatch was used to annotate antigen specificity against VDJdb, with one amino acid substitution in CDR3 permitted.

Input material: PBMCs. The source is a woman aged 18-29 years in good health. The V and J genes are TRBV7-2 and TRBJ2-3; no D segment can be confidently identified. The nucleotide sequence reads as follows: TGTGCCAGCAGCCGGACGTACACAGATACGCAGTATTTT. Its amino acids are CASSRTYTDTQYF.